The sequence of this T cell receptor beta chain was determined in a study of patients and donors after allogeneic stem cell transplantation. TCRdb itself ran the RT-PCR reads through MiXCR, one entry per CDR3 protein. The sample includes 84,000 or so distinct CDR3 sequences, around 46% seen only once; the top ten take 60% to 75%. Per germline, CDR1 MDHEN and CDR2 SYDVKM. The CDR3 has 16 residues. With 3 bases removed from V and 1 base from J, the gap between germline ends came to 15 bases. The origin of this receptor is a human donor who was either an allogeneic HSCT recipient or a stem cell or donor lymphocyte infusion donor (not recorded which). It is not recorded whose cells these are; they may come from a transplant donor. Sequenced: blood, either unsorted or a sorted T cell fraction (not recorded which). J is TRBJ1-1 and V is TRBV28; D not certain. This CDR3 reads CASSFREVSGNTEAFF. In nucleotides, the CDR3 is TGTGCCAGCAGTTTTAGGGAGGTTTCAGGGAACACTGAAGCTTTCTTT.